One sample yielded the 14 T cell receptor beta chains listed below, sequenced in a study of blood T cell repertoires in COVID-19. Repertoires were generated with immunoSEQ multiplex PCR, while TCRdb's copy carries only in-frame clones and drops some. Counted here are 200,000 or so clones, 81% occurring once; the ten biggest clones make up 9.5% to 15%. The specimen sequenced was peripheral blood. The source is a woman aged 80 or over with COVID-19, enrolled during active disease.

The gene calls are TRBV19 and TRBJ2-5; 8 nucleotides align to TRBD1. V lost 4 bases, J lost 3 bases, and 4 bases stayed unmatched. Germline CDR1 is LNHDA and CDR2 is SQIVND (reference sequence). The CDR3 is 14 residues long. The CDR3 DNA is TGTGCCAGTAGTACGACAGGGGAGAAAGAGACCCAGTACTTC. It is translated as CASSTTGEKETQYF.

This clone was recorded a few times. The chain couples TRBV2 to TRBJ1-2; no clear D. Deletions cut 4 bases from V and 2 bases from J, with 8 bases between. CDR3 length: 13 amino acids. Germline V gives CDR1 SNHLY, CDR2 FYNNEI. CDR3 loop: CASSAGPNYGYTF. In DNA, the CDR3 is TGTGCCAGCAGTGCTGGCCCCAACTATGGCTACACCTTC.

The rearrangement links TRBV2 to TRBJ1-5, with D perhaps matching TRBD1 (5 bases). There are 11 residues in the CDR3. V lost 4 bases, J lost 11 bases, and 9 bases lay in between. The germline gives CDR1 SNHLY, CDR2 FYNNEI. CDR3 sequence reads: CASSVRGAQHF. As DNA, the CDR3 is TGTGCCAGCAGTGTTCGGGGGGCCCAGCATTTT.

V usage is TRBV25-1 and J usage is TRBJ1-6; 7 bases agree with TRBD1. This CDR3 has 17 amino acids. Germline values: CDR1 MGHDK, CDR2 SYGVNS. The V segment lost 4 bases and the J segment 1 base; nucleotides outside the gene matches: 7. The CDR3 spells CASSGTTGQSYNSPLHF. The CDR3 bases are TGTGCCAGCAGTGGCACAACGGGACAGTCCTATAATTCACCCCTCCACTTT. Together with reference TRBV25-1 and TRBJ1-6, the CDR3 gives the full variable domain: EADIYQTPRYLVIGTGKKITLECSQTMGHDKMYWYQQDPGMELHLIHYSYGVNSTEKGDLSSESTVSRIRTEHFPLTLESARPSHTSQYLCASSGTTGQSYNSPLHFGNGTRLTVT.

J is TRBJ2-1 and V is TRBV10-3; D call uncertain. Trimming left V 5 bases short and J 0 bases short, with 11 bases between. Germline CDR1 ENHRY, CDR2 SYGVKD. The CDR3 has 15 amino acids. The CDR3 coding sequence is TGTGCCATCAGTCACCCACCTAGCTCCTACAATGAGCAGTTCTTC. Translation: CAISHPPSSYNEQFF.

V and J are TRBV5-1 and TRBJ2-7; 7 positions agree with TRBD2. Trimming took 0 bases from V and 3 from J; bases not matched to a gene: 6. This CDR3 has 15 residues. The germline gives CDR1 SGHRS, CDR2 YFSETQ. The CDR3: CASSLGLAANYEQYF. CDR3 in DNA: TGCGCCAGCAGCTTGGGACTAGCTGCAAACTACGAGCAGTACTTC.

The CDR3 nucleotides read TGTGCCAGCAGCTTCCCGGGGGGTAGCGGGGTTGACACCGGGGAGCTGTTTTTT. This sequence encodes CASSFPGGSGVDTGELFF. The chain combines TRBV7-6 with TRBJ2-2; 8 positions agree with TRBD2. J lost 3 bases, V lost 3 bases, and 12 bases had no gene match. The V gene's germline CDR1 is SGHVS and CDR2 FNYEAQ. The CDR3 contains 18 residues.

The V gene is TRBV23-1, the J gene TRBJ2-7, with TRBD1 identical over 9 bases. TRBV23-1 has ORF status, its function being uncertain. The trim removed 4 bases at V and 3 bases at J, leaving 13 bases unmatched. The CDR3 is 17 amino acids. The CDR3 DNA sequence: TGCGCCAGCAGTCTCCCGCCCGGACAGGGGTTTCTCTACGAGCAGTACTTC. Translated, it gives CASSLPPGQGFLYEQYF.

The rearrangement uses TRBV3-1 (or the pseudogene TRBV3-2) and TRBJ2-5, with no clear D. Germline CDR1 is LGHDT and CDR2 is YNNKEL (reference sequence). The CDR3 runs 14 residues. V dropped 2 bases and J dropped 5 bases, with 12 bases sitting between them. CDR3 sequence (DNA): TGTGCCAGCAGCCAATCGGGTTTAGGCGAGACCCAGTACTTC. Its protein product is CASSQSGLGETQYF.

The chain combines TRBV2 with TRBJ2-7; TRBD2 aligns across 9 bases. The V and J ends lost 0 bases and 5 bases, in that order; junction bases with no gene match: 11. The CDR3 runs to 17 residues. Germline V gives CDR1 SNHLY, CDR2 FYNNEI. For the CDR3, the DNA is TGTGCCAGCAGTGAAGCGCTTCCGGCGGGAGGGAGGAACGAGCAGTACTTC. Its protein is CASSEALPAGGRNEQYF.

V is TRBV10-3 and J is TRBJ1-6; 8 bases match TRBD1. The germline CDR1 and CDR2 sequences are ENHRY and SYGVKD. J was trimmed by 6 bases and V by 5 bases; bases with no gene match: 3. This CDR3 comprises 14 residues. CDR3 sequence reads: CAISTGGINSPLHF. In nucleotides, the CDR3 is TGTGCCATCAGTACAGGGGGGATTAATTCACCCCTCCACTTT.

The chain is built from TRBV4-3 and TRBJ2-3; 9 nucleotides agree with TRBD2. From germline, CDR1 is LGHNA and CDR2 YSLEER. V gave up 5 bases and J gave up 5 bases; unmatched junction bases: 5. CDR3 size: 14 residues. CDR3 protein: CASSAAGGRDTQYF. CDR3 in DNA: TGCGCCAGCAGCGCAGCGGGGGGCAGAGATACGCAGTATTTT.

The genes are TRBV2 and TRBJ1-3; 8 bases map to TRBD1. CDR1 is SNHLY, CDR2 FYNNEI, per germline. Trimming took 6 bases from V and 0 from J; bases not matched to a gene: 4. CDR3 length equals 15 residues. The DNA of the CDR3 is TGTGCCAGCAGAGGGGGACAGGTCTCTGGAAACACCATATATTTT. It codes for CASRGGQVSGNTIYF. Drawing the rest from reference TRBV2 and TRBJ1-3, the complete variable domain is EPEVTQTPSHQVTQMGQEVILRCVPISNHLYFYWYRQILGQKVEFLVSFYNNEISEKSEIFDDQFSVERPDGSNFTLKIRSTKLEDSAMYFCASRGGQVSGNTIYFGEGSWLTVV.

The chain recombines TRBV18 with TRBJ1-1; D not resolved. The V gene's germline CDR1 is KGHSH and CDR2 LQKENI. Trimming left V 8 bases short and J 1 base short, with 11 bases between. The CDR3 extends over 13 amino acids. The chain's CDR3 is CASLNRRNTEAFF. The CDR3 DNA sequence: TGTGCCAGCCTAAACCGGAGGAACACTGAAGCTTTCTTT.